The next 20 T cell receptor beta chains were all read from a single sample in a study of CD8+ T cells in alopecia areata. cDNA serving as the sequencing template came from extracted, reverse transcribed RNA. The table came from immunoSEQ multiplex PCR; TCRdb's copy has only in-frame clones and leaves some out. The sample records about 120,000 clones, about three fifths being singletons. This sample's treatment: oral pan-JAK inhibitor, 5-10 mg twice daily. The sequencing used CD8+ T cells sorted from blood, collected at week 4, from a patient treated with tofacitinib. These receptors all stem from a human donor with alopecia areata.

This clone was picked up many times. The V call is TRBV9, the J call TRBJ2-7; D is possibly TRBD1 (7 bases). The CDR3 runs 15 residues. V gave up 3 bases and J gave up 1 base, with 14 bases separating them. Germline CDR1 and CDR2: SGDLS and YYNGEE. Here the CDR3 reads CASSGRGTDSYEQYF. The CDR3 region has the DNA TGTGCCAGCAGCGGTCGCGGGACAGATTCCTACGAGCAGTACTTC.

The chain recombines TRBV27 with TRBJ1-5; tentative D call: TRBD1 (5 bases). The CDR3 spans 13 residues. Germline CDR1 is MNHEY and CDR2 is SMNVEV (reference sequence). Trimming shortened V by 4 bases and J by 9 bases, and 13 bases separated the two germline ends. The DNA for the CDR3 is TGTGCCAGCAGTTGGGGGGAAGCGGGGCCCCAGCATTTT. As protein: CASSWGEAGPQHF.

The J gene is TRBJ1-2, the V gene TRBV11-2, with 8 nucleotides matching TRBD1. Germline CDR1 and CDR2: SGHAT and FQNNGV. V lost 0 bases and J lost 7; bases outside the gene matches: 4. This CDR3 is built from 14 residues. The CDR3 sequence is CASSLEARGLGYTF. The CDR3 coding sequence is TGTGCCAGCAGCTTAGAGGCCAGGGGGCTTGGCTACACCTTC.

This clone was found a few times. The chain joins TRBV5-6 to TRBJ1-1; D possibly corresponds to TRBD1 (5 bases). The V gene lost 1 base and the J gene lost 3 bases, with 16 bases spanning the gap. This CDR3 has 16 amino acids. The germline gives CDR1 SGHDT, CDR2 YYEEEE. The CDR3 DNA follows: TGTGCCAGCAGCTTGAAGACAGCCCTCTTGGACACTGAAGCTTTCTTT. This codes for CASSLKTALLDTEAFF.

The genes are TRBV30 and TRBJ1-5, with no clear D. CDR3 length: 14 amino acids. The germline V gene has CDR1 GTSNPN and CDR2 SVGIG (reference sequence). V was pared by 1 base and J by 0 bases, with 7 bases between. DNA for the CDR3: TGTGCCTGGAGTGCGGGCGCTAGCAATCAGCCCCAGCATTTT. This gives the protein CAWSAGASNQPQHF.

The rearrangement links TRBV7-9 to TRBJ1-2; D call uncertain. There are 18 residues in the CDR3. V lost 5 bases and J 2 bases, leaving 24 bases between the germline ends. Germline V gene data show CDR1 as SEHNR and CDR2 as FQNEAQ (reference sequence). The CDR3 bases are TGTGCCAGCAGCCATATATCGAACCTGGGATATTTAAACTATGGCTACACCTTC. Translation: CASSHISNLGYLNYGYTF.

About this clone itself: This sample includes further DNA sequences coding for the same CDR3. Written as DNA, the CDR3 is TGTGCCAGCAGCTTGGCGGCAGACAATGAGCAGTTCTTC. This codes for CASSLAADNEQFF. The rearrangement links TRBV5-6 to TRBJ2-1; D remains unclear. The germline V gene has CDR1 SGHDT and CDR2 YYEEEE. With 0 bases removed from V and 5 bases from J, the gap between germline ends came to 6 bases. The CDR3 is 13 amino acids.

A few counts support this clone. The J gene is TRBJ1-1, the V gene TRBV29-1; D not resolved. From germline, CDR1 is SQVTM and CDR2 ANQGSEA. V gave up 3 bases and J gave up 7 bases, with 18 bases separating them. This CDR3 comprises 14 residues. CDR3: CSVDSSVLDFEAFF. The CDR3, as DNA: TGCAGCGTTGATTCCTCCGTCCTCGACTTTGAAGCTTTCTTT.

Only a few counts were recorded for this clone. The chain is built from TRBV5-6 and TRBJ2-7; the match to TRBD1 covers 7 bases. CDR1 and CDR2 from the germline V gene are SGHDT and YYEEEE. The V and J ends lost 3 bases and 7 bases, in that order; junction bases with no gene match: 4. This CDR3 region has 12 residues. The chain's CDR3 is CASSWTGLEQYF. The CDR3 DNA is TGTGCCAGCAGCTGGACAGGTCTTGAGCAGTACTTC.

The chain has TRBV4-3 and TRBJ2-1, with unresolved D. V dropped 0 bases and J dropped 1 base, with 10 bases sitting between them. The CDR3 sequence is 16 residues long. Germline V gene sequence: CDR1 LGHNA, CDR2 YSLEER. The CDR3 reads CASSQDVKPSYNEQFF. Here the CDR3 DNA reads TGCGCCAGCAGCCAAGATGTAAAGCCTTCCTACAATGAGCAGTTCTTC.

This clone has a single count. This chain links TRBV4-3 with TRBJ2-6; possibly TRBD2 for D (5 bases). From germline, CDR1 is LGHNA and CDR2 YSLEER. Trimming pared 1 base from V and 3 bases from J, leaving 13 bases between. The CDR3 extends over 17 amino acids. The DNA of the CDR3 is TGCGCCAGCAGCCAAGGGGTACGAGGGTATGGGGCCAACGTCCTGACTTTC. It is translated as CASSQGVRGYGANVLTF.

The genes are TRBV29-1 and TRBJ2-3; D possibly corresponds to TRBD1 (5 bases). V shed 4 bases and J shed 2 bases, with 10 bases lying between them. The CDR3 is 13 amino acids. Germline V gene data show CDR1 as SQVTM and CDR2 as ANQGSEA. The CDR3 region is CSVVAGYTDTQYF. The DNA for the CDR3 is TGCAGCGTTGTCGCAGGGTACACAGATACGCAGTATTTT.

The chain couples TRBV19 to TRBJ1-5, with D tentatively TRBD1 (6 bases). Germline CDR1 and CDR2: LNHDA and SQIVND (reference sequence). This CDR3 has 15 amino acids. V was shortened by 3 bases and J by 5 bases, with 14 bases between the two germline ends. CDR3 in DNA: TGTGCCAGTAGTATTTGGGGGGCATCGGATCAGCCCCAGCATTTT. It specifies CASSIWGASDQPQHF.

The rearrangement uses TRBV12-5 and TRBJ2-7; 7 nucleotides match TRBD1. The CDR3 loop spans 13 amino acids. V was pared by 4 bases and J by 0 bases, with 0 bases of the junction left unmatched. The germline CDR1 and CDR2 sequences are LGHNT and FRNRAP. This CDR3 reads CASGWDSSYEQYF. For the CDR3, the DNA is TGTGCTAGTGGTTGGGACAGCTCCTACGAGCAGTACTTC. The complete variable domain, with remaining parts taken from reference TRBV12-5 and TRBJ2-7, reads DARVTQTPRHKVTEMGQEVTMRCQPILGHNTVFWYRQTMMQGLELLAYFRNRAPLDDSGMPKDRFSAEMPDATLATLKIQPSEPRDSAVYFCASGWDSSYEQYFGPGTRLTVT.

The rearrangement links TRBV29-1 to TRBJ2-3; no clear D. Germline V gives CDR1 SQVTM, CDR2 ANQGSEA. The CDR3 covers 10 residues. Trimming took off 7 bases at V and 2 bases at J, with 4 bases between the two ends. CDR3 amino acids: CSAYTDTQYF. CDR3 nucleotide sequence: TGCAGCGCGTACACAGATACGCAGTATTTT.

The gene calls are TRBV30 and TRBJ2-7; a weak D match, TRBD1 (5 bases). The germline CDR1 and CDR2 sequences are GTSNPN and SVGIG (reference sequence). The length of the CDR3 is 12 residues. V lost 3 bases and J lost 4, with 10 bases in between. CDR3 residues: CAWRDNRYEQYF. The CDR3 DNA follows: TGTGCCTGGAGGGACAATAGGTACGAGCAGTACTTC.

The chain uses TRBV30 and TRBJ2-7, with TRBD1 matching over 10 bases. The CDR3 has 13 amino acids. Losses at the gene ends were 3 bases for V and 5 bases for J; bases not matched to a gene: 4. CDR1 GTSNPN and CDR2 SVGIG come from the germline V gene (reference sequence). CDR3 sequence (DNA): TGTGCCTGGAGGGGACAGGGGATACACGAGCAGTACTTC. Translating it yields CAWRGQGIHEQYF.

The rearrangement links TRBV27 to TRBJ2-7; TRBD1 might be the D (5 bases). Per the germline V gene, CDR1 is MNHEY and CDR2 is SMNVEV (reference sequence). The germline V and J ends were trimmed by 6 bases and 0 bases, with 9 bases remaining between them. There are 13 residues in the CDR3. CDR3 in DNA: TGTGCCAGCAGCCCCAGGGCCTCCTACGAGCAGTACTTC. Amino acids: CASSPRASYEQYF.

Worth noting for this clone: The junction does not match germline at one end; this may be a read error. This chain uses TRBV4-1 with TRBJ2-6; D unresolved. The CDR3 spans 16 residues. Germline CDR1 MGHRA, CDR2 YSYEKL. CDR3 sequence: CASSQDGSSGANVLTF. The CDR3 DNA follows: TGTGCCAGCAGCCAAGATGGATCCTCTGGGGCCAACGTCCTGACTTTC.

There are a few counts of this clone. This rearrangement joins TRBV6-5 to TRBJ2-7, with D perhaps assigned TRBD1 or TRBD2 (5 bases each). The germline gives CDR1 MNHEY, CDR2 SVGAGI. CDR3 length equals 15 residues. Trimming took 0 bases from V and 7 from J, leaving 16 bases between them. The CDR3 DNA is TGTGCCAGCAGTTACTCGGTAGGGAACTGGGGGGAGCAGTACTTC. Residues: CASSYSVGNWGEQYF.